Listed below are T cell receptor beta chains from one sample, sequenced in a study of read filtering for tumor transcriptome and immune sequencing. TCRdb called the reads again in MiXCR, with one record for every CDR3 protein. Among some 19,000 distinct CDR3 sequences listed, more than 20% were seen once. Sequencing input: a population of CD138-negative cells sorted from bone marrow. These receptors all come from a donor at least 40 years old with multiple myeloma. CDR3s leave out the opening cysteine and the closing phenylalanine or tryptophan. The D gene is left open where the match is weak. A row's size may be missing; if present it is once, few, many or a size class.

TRBJ2-7 | TRBV7-2 | many | NA | ASSRRGQYEQY
TRBJ2-6 | TRBV6-2/TRBV6-3 | many | NA | ASSYGQLSGANVLT
TRBJ2-7 | TRBV9 | NA | TRBD2 | ASSVGLAGVEQY
TRBJ2-1 | TRBV20-1 | many | NA | SVFRDKYNEQF
TRBJ1-5 | TRBV19 | many | TRBD1 | ASSMQGQSNQPQH
TRBJ1-1 | TRBV30 | NA | NA | AWSVAGAEAF
TRBJ2-5 | TRBV5-6 | many | NA | ASSLLAPTETQY
TRBJ2-7 | TRBV25-1 | NA | NA | ASSHLATYEQY
TRBJ2-5 | TRBV20-1 | many | TRBD2 | SAFGGGTSGQETQY
TRBJ2-5 | TRBV7-2 | NA | TRBD2 | ASSSLAGEETQY
TRBJ2-3 | TRBV28 | many | NA | ASSLSRSTDTQY
TRBJ1-5 | TRBV20-1 | NA | TRBD1 | SAGQGGWSNQPQH
TRBJ1-5 | TRBV7-8 | many | NA | ASSLALVRQSNQPQH
TRBJ2-5 | TRBV28 | NA | NA | ASRTANEETQY
TRBJ1-5 | TRBV27 | many | NA | ASSLWSNQPQH
TRBJ2-7 | TRBV28 | many | NA | ASSLGGPREQY
TRBJ2-5 | TRBV15 | NA | NA | ATSMKTHSQETQY
TRBJ1-1 | TRBV9 | medium-sized | NA | ASGDGGHTEAF
TRBJ1-5 | TRBV7-9 | many | NA | ASSDSRDQPQH
TRBJ1-2 | TRBV19 | many | NA | ARDSGNYGYT
TRBJ1-5 | TRBV5-6 | few | NA | ASSLGGGWPQH
TRBJ2-5 | TRBV28 | many | NA | ASSLDLAGIQEETQY
TRBJ2-1 | TRBV20-1 | NA | TRBD2 | SARWTSGDNEQF
TRBJ1-1 | TRBV14 | many | NA | ASSQARRGRNTEAF
TRBJ2-5 | TRBV2 | few | NA | ASSVTGRETQY
TRBJ2-1 | TRBV4-3 | once | NA | ASSQGWLATNEQF
TRBJ1-4 | TRBV7-9 | NA | NA | ASSFDSPNEKLF
TRBJ2-3 | TRBV28 | many | TRBD1 | ASSLQGEATDTQY
TRBJ2-7 | TRBV4-2 | medium-sized | TRBD2 | ASSQDSGRGYEQY
TRBJ2-3 | TRBV30 | medium-sized | TRBD1 | AWSDDRESSTDTQY
TRBJ2-2 | TRBV5-1 | few | NA | ASRASLTNTGELF
TRBJ1-1 | TRBV20-1 | NA | NA | SARVGGHGLTEAF
TRBJ2-7 | TRBV4-3 | few | NA | ASSQDRGVNAYEQY
TRBJ2-1 | TRBV27 | many | NA | ASSWPRNRGLEGVGNEQF
TRBJ2-5 | TRBV19 | NA | NA | ASSVGETQY
TRBJ1-5 | TRBV28 | few | NA | AVTYRDIPQPQH
TRBJ2-7 | TRBV7-2 | many | NA | ASLTGAGSKEQY
TRBJ2-1 | TRBV28 | many | NA | ASIGYPYNEQF
TRBJ1-2 | TRBV29-1 | medium-sized | NA | SVQDRDYGYT
TRBJ2-7 | TRBV20-1 | NA | TRBD2 | SARGGPVSYEQY
TRBJ2-3 | TRBV7-2 | many | TRBD2 | ASSLAQAGEGTQY
TRBJ2-1 | TRBV6-6 | NA | TRBD1 | ASSDPTGGRYNEQF
TRBJ2-7 | TRBV29-1 | many | TRBD2 | SVDAVGAGGYEQY
TRBJ2-2 | TRBV20-1 | many | TRBD2 | SARKAGTGELF
TRBJ2-1 | TRBV6-5 | many | NA | ASSSRPTGRAHNEQF
TRBJ1-2 | TRBV4-3 | many | TRBD1 | ASSQGQGAGPGYT
TRBJ2-3 | TRBV20-1 | NA | TRBD2 | SARDLTSGSRDTRY
TRBJ2-2 | TRBV3-1 | NA | TRBD1 | ASSQFTGQGVSGELF
TRBJ1-2 | TRBV20-1 | NA | NA | SWTVGDYGYT
TRBJ2-7 | TRBV28 | few | NA | ASSSIRDGGREQY
TRBJ2-5 | TRBV18 | few | NA | ASSPGRETQY
TRBJ2-3 | TRBV6-1 | many | TRBD2 | ASSEARTSGVTDTQY
TRBJ2-6 | TRBV3-1 | NA | NA | ASSLQGAGANVLT
TRBJ2-3 | TRBV11-2 | medium-sized | TRBD1 | ASSLDSDRAITDTQY
TRBJ2-1 | TRBV28 | NA | NA | ASRPSGYGEQF